These 12 T cell receptor beta chains share one sample of origin, sequenced in a study of post-analysis software for immune sequencing data. cDNA libraries of TCR beta carried unique molecular identifiers. Each CDR3 protein is one row after TCRdb ran MiXCR on the PCR reads. Of a few hundred thousand distinct CDR3 sequences listed, around 33% are singletons. Whole-study results and caveats: Controls had lower frequencies than patients of a few TRBV segments, which included TRBV5-6, TRBV5-1 and TRBV20-1.

These TCRs' antigens remain unknown. The specimen was blood. Receptors originate from a girl aged 10 to 17 with multiple sclerosis.

The chain joins TRBV10-3 to TRBJ1-2; weak D call: TRBD1 (6 bases). The CDR3 has 14 residues. Germline assignment: CDR1 ENHRY and CDR2 SYGVKD. V lost 10 bases and J lost 0, with 15 bases in between. This CDR3 reads CATRPGTTNYGYTF. As DNA, the CDR3 is TGTGCCACCCGACCCGGGACAACTAACTATGGCTACACCTTC.

J is TRBJ2-1 and V is TRBV9; D may be TRBD1 (6 bases). The CDR3 runs to 14 residues. V lost 3 bases, J lost 8 bases, and 15 bases lay in between. Germline CDR1 SGDLS, CDR2 YYNGEE. The CDR3 DNA is TGTGCCAGCAGCGCCAGGGGCTTTAGGGATGAGCAGTTCTTC. Protein sequence: CASSARGFRDEQFF.

The J gene is TRBJ2-7, the V gene TRBV11-2, with D perhaps TRBD1 (6 bases). The CDR3 extends over 12 amino acids. Germline lookup yields CDR1 SGHAT and CDR2 FQNNGV. Trimming shortened V by 8 bases and J by 2 bases, and 10 bases separated the two germline ends. CDR3 in amino acids: CASGRGPYEQYF. CDR3 coding DNA: TGTGCCAGCGGCAGGGGTCCCTACGAGCAGTACTTC.

The rearrangement links TRBV12-3 or TRBV12-4 to TRBJ2-5; perhaps TRBD2 as D (5 bases). The CDR3 extends over 12 amino acids. Trimming took off 7 bases at V and 4 bases at J, with 10 bases between the two ends. The CDR3 sequence is CASMASGETQYF. In DNA, the CDR3 is TGTGCCAGCATGGCGAGCGGAGAGACCCAGTACTTC.

This clonotype is a singleton in its sample. One junction end disagrees with the germline gene, perhaps due to a read error. The chain recombines TRBV6-1 with TRBJ2-1; the match to TRBD1 covers 11 bases. This CDR3 contains 12 residues. Looked up from germline, CDR1 is MNHNS and CDR2 is SASEGT. The CDR3: CAGREGQGVKFF. The CDR3 DNA reads TGTGCCGGCAGAGAGGGACAGGGGGTAAAGTTCTTC.

CDR3 nucleotides: TGTGCCAGCACTCCTGACATGTTCTATGGCTACACCTTC. This codes for CASTPDMFYGYTF. The chain couples TRBV7-9 to TRBJ1-2; D is unclear. This CDR3 is 13 amino acids long. Trimming left V 7 bases short and J 4 bases short, with 13 bases between. CDR1 SEHNR and CDR2 FQNEAQ come from the germline V gene (reference sequence).

A few counts support this clonotype. The chain couples TRBV5-1 to TRBJ1-1; TRBD1 matches 8 bases. CDR1 SGHRS and CDR2 YFSETQ come from the germline V gene. The CDR3 extends over 17 amino acids. V shed 4 bases and J 1 base; nucleotides not matched to a gene: 12. The chain's CDR3 is CASSPSWIGTGNTEAFF. The CDR3 nucleotides are TGCGCCAGCAGCCCCTCGTGGATCGGGACAGGGAACACTGAAGCTTTCTTT.

The V gene is TRBV6-2 or TRBV6-3, the J gene TRBJ2-5; TRBD1 might be the D (6 bases). The CDR3 has 13 residues. CDR1 and CDR2 (germline): MNHEY, SVGEGT. V lost 2 bases to trimming and J lost 7 bases, with 11 bases between them. The CDR3 region has the DNA TGTGCCAGCAGTTACGGGGACACTGGGACCCAGTACTTC. It translates to CASSYGDTGTQYF.

This clonotype was counted only a few times. The CDR3 loop is CASSQEIRMVNEQFF. DNA of the CDR3: TGTGCCAGCAGCCAAGAGATCCGCATGGTCAATGAGCAGTTCTTC. V is TRBV3-1 and J is TRBJ2-1, with D hard to call. The ends were cut back, 0 bases at V and 6 bases at J, with 12 bases in the middle. CDR1 and CDR2 from the germline V gene are LGHDT and YNNKEL (reference sequence). The CDR3 totals 15 residues.

The V gene is TRBV6-5, the J gene TRBJ2-1; tentatively, D is TRBD2 (6 bases). Trimming took 2 bases from V and 7 from J, leaving 24 bases between them. CDR1 and CDR2 (germline): MNHEY, SVGAGI. The CDR3 totals 18 residues. The CDR3 bases are TGTGCCAGCAGTTACGTAGTCGGGGGTACCTCCCCTAGAAATGAGCAGTTCTTC. Protein product: CASSYVVGGTSPRNEQFF.

This clonotype was observed a few times. This rearrangement joins TRBV20-1 to TRBJ1-2; no firm D call. V lost 0 bases and J 8 bases, leaving 16 bases between the germline ends. This CDR3 is 14 amino acids long. Germline CDR1 and CDR2: DFQATT and SNEGSKA (reference sequence). CDR3 bases: TGCAGTGCTAGAGATACGGCCACCAACGCGGGCTACACCTTC. Encoded protein: CSARDTATNAGYTF.

Turning to this clonotype: Mismatch with germline at one junction end may stem from a read error. V and J are TRBV13 and TRBJ1-2; 7 positions agree with TRBD1. Germline-derived CDR1 and CDR2 are PRHDT and FYEKMQ (reference sequence). CDR3 size: 15 residues. The CDR3 nucleotides are TGTGCCAGCAGCACAACAGGGGTTCGGCGCTATGGCTACGCCTTC. This gives the protein CASSTTGVRRYGYAF.